Each of the 25 T cell receptor beta chains below was sequenced from the same sample in a study of shared clonotypes between healthy human individuals. The assay was immunoSEQ multiplex PCR, and TCRdb's table has in-frame clones only and misses some. This table has about 770,000 clones, 55% to 75% appearing once. The sequenced sample consisted of memory CD4+ T cells sorted from blood. The subset: CD45RA-negative fraction. All receptors derive from a woman between 25 and 40 years old in good health.

This clone has just a few counts. The genes are TRBV28 and TRBJ2-7, with 7 nucleotides matching TRBD2. The CDR3 is 14 amino acids. Germline CDR1 and CDR2: MDHEN and SYDVKM. Trimming at V came to 4 bases and at J to 0 bases, leaving 3 bases not matched to a gene. The CDR3 protein is CASSYQRDSYEQYF. The DNA of the CDR3 is TGTGCCAGCAGTTATCAGCGGGACTCCTACGAGCAGTACTTC.

The chain joins TRBV2 to TRBJ1-4, with TRBD1 matching 7 bases. The J segment lost 8 bases and the V segment lost 7 bases, leaving 7 bases of the junction unmatched. CDR3 length equals 13 residues. Germline-derived CDR1 and CDR2 are SNHLY and FYNNEI. This CDR3 reads CASKRQGQEKLFF. The CDR3 DNA follows: TGTGCCAGCAAGAGACAGGGTCAAGAAAAACTGTTTTTT.

This clone has only one observation. The V call is TRBV11-3, the J call TRBJ2-7, with D perhaps TRBD2 (6 bases). The CDR3 spans 13 residues. Trimming removed 11 bases at V and 2 bases at J, with 16 bases between. Germline V gene lookup returns CDR1 SGHNT and CDR2 YENEEA. The CDR3 spells CAPDGGTTYEQYF. In DNA form, the CDR3 reads TGTGCCCCGGACGGGGGAACCACCTACGAGCAGTACTTC. Full variable domain (missing parts from reference TRBV11-3 and TRBJ2-7): EAGVVQSPRYKIIEKKQPVAFWCNPISGHNTLYWYLQNLGQGPELLIRYENEEAVDDSQLPKDRFSAERLKGVDSTLKIQPAELGDSAVYLCAPDGGTTYEQYFGPGTRLTVT.

The chain employs TRBV7-9 and TRBJ2-7, with 12 bases aligning to TRBD2. The junction had 6 bases not matched to a gene; V was cut back by 3 bases and J by 3 bases. CDR1 and CDR2 from the germline V gene are SEHNR and FQNEAQ (reference sequence). CDR3 size: 16 residues. CDR3 sequence: CASSFPPGLAGYEQYF. The CDR3, as DNA: TGTGCCAGCAGCTTCCCCCCGGGACTAGCGGGCTACGAGCAGTACTTC. Drawing the rest from reference TRBV7-9 and TRBJ2-7, the complete variable domain is DTGVSQNPRHKITKRGQNVTFRCDPISEHNRLYWYRQTLGQGPEFLTYFQNEAQLEKSRLLSDRFSAERPKGSFSTLEIQRTEQGDSAMYLCASSFPPGLAGYEQYFGPGTRLTVT.

This clone was seen repeatedly, ten times or more. V is TRBV19 and J is TRBJ1-5; D not certain. The V gene's germline CDR1 is LNHDA and CDR2 SQIVND (reference sequence). The CDR3 consists of 18 residues. The V end was cut by 4 bases, the J end by 0 bases, with 19 bases between. The DNA of the CDR3 is TGTGCCAGTAGTAACCCCCCAGGACGGTTGAATAGCAATCAGCCCCAGCATTTT. The encoded protein is CASSNPPGRLNSNQPQHF. Filled out from reference TRBV19 and TRBJ1-5, the complete variable domain reads DGGITQSPKYLFRKEGQNVTLSCEQNLNHDAMYWYRQDPGQGLRLIYYSQIVNDFQKGDIAEGYSVSREKKESFPLTVTSAQKNPTAFYLCASSNPPGRLNSNQPQHFGDGTRLSIL.

The chain uses TRBV6-1 and TRBJ2-3; D might be TRBD1 (6 bases). Germline V gene lookup returns CDR1 MNHNS and CDR2 SASEGT. The CDR3 contains 14 residues. Between the trimmed V and J ends, which lost 6 bases and 4 bases, there was a span of 14 bases. DNA for the CDR3: TGTGCCAGCAGCCAGGGGAGTTGGGCAGATACGCAGTATTTT. Encoded protein: CASSQGSWADTQYF.

This clone showed up just once. V and J are TRBV28 and TRBJ2-5; 7 bases align to TRBD2. CDR1 is MDHEN, CDR2 SYDVKM, per germline. J gave up 2 bases and V 4 bases, and 4 bases lay outside the gene matches. The CDR3 length is 14 residues. CDR3 bases: TGTGCCAGCAGTTGGCTAGCGGTACAAGAGACCCAGTACTTC. Its translation is CASSWLAVQETQYF.

V gene TRBV28 combines with J gene TRBJ1-4, with D tentatively TRBD1 (6 bases). The length of the CDR3 is 16 residues. Trimming shortened V by 6 bases and J by 8 bases, and 22 bases separated the two germline ends. Germline V gene data show CDR1 as MDHEN and CDR2 as SYDVKM. CDR3 in amino acids: CASSETYRVLREKLFF. DNA of the CDR3: TGTGCCAGCAGCGAAACCTACAGGGTCCTGCGCGAAAAACTGTTTTTT. The whole variable domain, filled in from reference TRBV28 and TRBJ1-4, reads DVKVTQSSRYLVKRTGEKVFLECVQDMDHENMFWYRQDPGLGLRLIYFSYDVKMKEKGDIPEGYSVSREKKERFSLILESASTNQTSMYLCASSETYRVLREKLFFGSGTQLSVL.

The chain carries TRBV15 and TRBJ1-1; D may be TRBD1 (6 bases). The CDR3 is made up of 17 amino acids. Trimming cost V 5 bases and J 3 bases, with 22 bases left between them. The V gene's germline CDR1 is LNHNV and CDR2 YYDKDF (reference sequence). The CDR3: CATSRRSIQGSDTEAFF. Written as DNA, the CDR3 is TGTGCCACCAGCCGCCGCTCTATACAGGGCTCGGACACTGAAGCTTTCTTT.

In this sample, this clone turned up a few times. The chain carries TRBV19 and TRBJ1-3; TRBD1 matches at 8 bases. The trim removed 8 bases at V and 0 bases at J, leaving 6 bases unmatched. The length of the CDR3 is 15 residues. CDR1 and CDR2 from the germline V gene are LNHDA and SQIVND (reference sequence). For the CDR3, the DNA is TGTGCCAGTTCGGGACAGGCGGGCTCTGGAAACACCATATATTTT. Encoded protein: CASSGQAGSGNTIYF.

This rearrangement joins TRBV19 to TRBJ1-3; tentative D call: TRBD1 (5 bases). Trimming stripped 5 bases from V and 5 bases from J, with 16 bases between. Germline V gives CDR1 LNHDA, CDR2 SQIVND (reference sequence). This CDR3 is 15 amino acids long. The CDR3 region is CASSPSGGPRNTIYF. CDR3 nucleotides: TGTGCCAGTAGTCCCAGCGGGGGTCCCAGAAACACCATATATTTT. The full variable domain, its missing parts supplied by reference TRBV19 and TRBJ1-3, is DGGITQSPKYLFRKEGQNVTLSCEQNLNHDAMYWYRQDPGQGLRLIYYSQIVNDFQKGDIAEGYSVSREKKESFPLTVTSAQKNPTAFYLCASSPSGGPRNTIYFGEGSWLTVV.

As concerns this clone: This sequence is one base from a far larger clone and is likely a read error. The gene calls are TRBV19 and TRBJ1-2; D unresolved. This CDR3 comprises 14 residues. Germline assignment: CDR1 LNHDA and CDR2 SQIVND (reference sequence). CDR3 amino acids: CASSISGFNYGHTF. In DNA, the CDR3 is TGTGCCAGTAGTATCTCAGGTTTTAACTATGGCCACACCTTC. Full variable domain (remainder filled in from reference TRBV19 and TRBJ1-2): DGGITQSPKYLFRKEGQNVTLSCEQNLNHDAMYWYRQDPGQGLRLIYYSQIVNDFQKGDIAEGYSVSREKKESFPLTVTSAQKNPTAFYLCASSISGFNYGHTFGSGTRLTVV.

V usage is TRBV19 and J usage is TRBJ2-3; D call uncertain. The germline V gene encodes CDR1 LNHDA and CDR2 SQIVND (reference sequence). The V gene lost 3 bases and the J gene lost 1 base, with 11 bases spanning the gap. This CDR3 region has 15 residues. Here the CDR3 reads CASSIPTLGTDTQYF. Written as DNA, the CDR3 is TGTGCCAGTAGTATTCCCACGCTGGGCACAGATACGCAGTATTTT.

The genes are TRBV5-1 and TRBJ2-2; the D is unclear. The CDR3 is made up of 18 amino acids. Germline CDR1 SGHRS, CDR2 YFSETQ. Trimming removed 1 base at V and 1 base at J, with 17 bases between. The DNA of the CDR3 is TGCGCCAGCAGCTTGACCTATTCGGCGGCTAGGAACACCGGGGAGCTGTTTTTT. Translated, it gives CASSLTYSAARNTGELFF.

The genes are TRBV19 and TRBJ2-1, with D perhaps TRBD2 (6 bases). Germline V CDR1 and CDR2: LNHDA, SQIVND (reference sequence). The CDR3 totals 12 residues. Trimming removed 7 bases from V and 10 bases from J, with 14 bases in between. CDR3: CASNTNRGEQFF. The CDR3 DNA follows: TGTGCCAGTAACACCAATCGGGGGGAGCAGTTCTTC.

The chain recombines TRBV16 with TRBJ1-2; 11 bases match TRBD1. The CDR3 has 13 residues. Unmatched junction bases numbered 0, after V lost 5 bases and J lost 4 bases. The V gene's germline CDR1 is KGHSY and CDR2 FQNENV. CDR3: CASSGTGGYGYTF. CDR3 sequence (DNA): TGTGCCAGCAGCGGGACAGGGGGCTATGGCTACACCTTC.

The chain recombines TRBV28 with TRBJ2-7, with 12 bases that match TRBD2. After removal of 0 bases from V and 4 bases from J, the junction contained 7 bases not matched to a gene. The CDR3 has 17 amino acids. Per the germline V gene, CDR1 is MDHEN and CDR2 is SYDVKM. The CDR3 coding sequence is TGTGCCAGCAGTTTATGGCTAGCGGGAGGGCAGCGGTACGAGCAGTACTTC. Translated, it gives CASSLWLAGGQRYEQYF.

This chain uses TRBV14 with TRBJ2-1; TRBD2 agrees at 10 bases. Germline V gene data show CDR1 as SGHDN and CDR2 as FVKESK. The junction had 7 bases not matched to a gene; V was cut back by 0 bases and J by 8 bases. CDR3 length: 16 amino acids. The CDR3 coding sequence is TGTGCCAGCAGCCAAGAAGCGGGAGGGCCTTTATATGAGCAGTTCTTC. Its protein is CASSQEAGGPLYEQFF.

V usage is TRBV28 and J usage is TRBJ1-5; 8 bases line up with TRBD1. The J segment lost 7 bases and the V segment lost 6 bases, leaving 8 bases of the junction unmatched. CDR3 length: 14 residues. Germline CDR1 MDHEN, CDR2 SYDVKM. The CDR3 nucleotides are TGTGCCAGCAGCCAGGGGGCGAACAGGCAGCCCCAGCATTTT. Its protein is CASSQGANRQPQHF.

This sequence joins TRBV28 and TRBJ2-5; TRBD1 is a possible D gene (5 bases). CDR3 length equals 17 residues. CDR1 MDHEN and CDR2 SYDVKM come from the germline V gene. V was trimmed by 3 bases and J by 2 bases, leaving 19 bases between them. CDR3 sequence (DNA): TGTGCCAGCAGTTTGGGGCAGGGCCTCGTACCTCAAGAGACCCAGTACTTC. Translating gives CASSLGQGLVPQETQYF.

This clone has at least ten counts. The genes are TRBV2 and TRBJ2-7, with D possibly being TRBD2 (6 bases). The germline gives CDR1 SNHLY, CDR2 FYNNEI. The V end lost 6 bases, the J end lost 0 bases, and 9 bases lay between the germline ends. CDR3 size: 13 residues. CDR3 in amino acids: CASRSEGSYEQYF. The CDR3 DNA reads as TGTGCCAGCAGATCGGAGGGCTCCTACGAGCAGTACTTC.

The chain links TRBV21-1 to TRBJ2-7; TRBD2, as called in the table, went unchecked against the DNA. TRBV21-1 is described as a pseudogene. The CDR3 spans 19 residues. This chain's CDR3 is CASSKEVTSGPCPPYEQYF. The CDR3 DNA sequence: TGTGCCAGCAGCAAAGAGGTAACTAGCGGGCCCTGTCCCCCCTACGAGCAGTACTTC.

This chain connects TRBV27 to TRBJ2-3; D remains unclear. Looked up from germline, CDR1 is MNHEY and CDR2 is SMNVEV (reference sequence). The CDR3 sequence is 14 residues long. Between the trimmed V and J ends, which lost 7 bases and 0 bases, there was a span of 11 bases. DNA for the CDR3: TGTGCCAGCAAAGGGTTTGCTAGCACAGATACGCAGTATTTT. It codes for CASKGFASTDTQYF.

Points on this clone: Other nucleotide sequences from this sample produce the same CDR3. The chain is built from TRBV28 and TRBJ2-7; D is ambiguous. The germline V and J ends were trimmed by 5 bases and 4 bases, with 3 bases remaining between them. The CDR3 runs to 10 residues. The germline V gene encodes CDR1 MDHEN and CDR2 SYDVKM. As DNA, the CDR3 is TGTGCCAGCAGTCGGTACGAGCAGTACTTC. Protein sequence: CASSRYEQYF. The variable domain in full, with the rest retrieved from reference TRBV28 and TRBJ2-7, is DVKVTQSSRYLVKRTGEKVFLECVQDMDHENMFWYRQDPGLGLRLIYFSYDVKMKEKGDIPEGYSVSREKKERFSLILESASTNQTSMYLCASSRYEQYFGPGTRLTVT.

The chain recombines TRBV30 with TRBJ1-1; D is unclear. V lost 1 base and J lost 7, with 10 bases in between. The V gene's germline CDR1 is GTSNPN and CDR2 SVGIG (reference sequence). CDR3 length: 12 amino acids. In DNA, the CDR3 is TGTGCCTGGAGTGGGGCTGGGAATGAAGCTTTCTTT. Translated: CAWSGAGNEAFF.